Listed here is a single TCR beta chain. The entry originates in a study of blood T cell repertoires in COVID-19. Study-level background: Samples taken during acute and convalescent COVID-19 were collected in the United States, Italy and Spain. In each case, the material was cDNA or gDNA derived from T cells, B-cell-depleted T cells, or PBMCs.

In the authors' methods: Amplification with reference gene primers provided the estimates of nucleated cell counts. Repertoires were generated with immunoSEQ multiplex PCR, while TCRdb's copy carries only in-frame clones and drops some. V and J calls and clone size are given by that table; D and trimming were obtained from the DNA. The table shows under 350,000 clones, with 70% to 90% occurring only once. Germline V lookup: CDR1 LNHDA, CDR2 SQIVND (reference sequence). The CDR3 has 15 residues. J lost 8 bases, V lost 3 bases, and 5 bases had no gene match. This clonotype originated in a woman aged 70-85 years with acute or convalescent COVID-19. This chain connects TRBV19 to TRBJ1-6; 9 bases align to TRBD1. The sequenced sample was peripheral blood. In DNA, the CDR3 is TGTGCCAGTAGTATCGGGACAGGGTTTGATTCACCCCTCCACTTT. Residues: CASSIGTGFDSPLHF.